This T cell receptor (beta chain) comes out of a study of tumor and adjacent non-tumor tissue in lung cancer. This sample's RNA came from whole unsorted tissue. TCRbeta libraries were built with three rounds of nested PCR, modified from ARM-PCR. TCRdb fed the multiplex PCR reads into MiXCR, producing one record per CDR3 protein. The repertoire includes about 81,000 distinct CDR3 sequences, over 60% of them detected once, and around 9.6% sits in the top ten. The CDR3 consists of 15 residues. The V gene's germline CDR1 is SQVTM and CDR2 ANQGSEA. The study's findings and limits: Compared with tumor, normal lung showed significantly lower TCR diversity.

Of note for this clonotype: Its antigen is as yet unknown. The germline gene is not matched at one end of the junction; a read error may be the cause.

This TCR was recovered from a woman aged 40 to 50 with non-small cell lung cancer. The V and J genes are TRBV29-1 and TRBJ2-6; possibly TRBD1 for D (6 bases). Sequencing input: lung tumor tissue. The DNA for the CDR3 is TGCAGCGTTGATTCCAGGGGCCCTGGGGCCAGCGTCCTGACTTTC. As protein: CSVDSRGPGASVLTF.